This entry lists 2 T cell receptor beta chains sequenced from one sample in a study of blood T cell repertoires in COVID-19. Data came from immunoSEQ multiplex PCR; TCRdb stores just in-frame clones and leaves some out. Of 250,000 or so clones listed, around nine tenths are singletons. Sequencing was carried out using peripheral blood. These receptors were collected from a woman aged 55-70 years with COVID-19, enrolled during active disease.

The CDR3 loop reads CASSESDPHGAGGKETQYF. The CDR3, as DNA: TGCGCCAGCAGTGAGTCAGACCCTCATGGGGCGGGAGGAAAAGAGACCCAGTACTTC. The V and J genes are TRBV10-2 and TRBJ2-5; 8 positions match TRBD2. Germline V lookup: CDR1 WSHSY, CDR2 SAAADI. J lost 3 bases, V lost 0 bases, and 15 bases had no gene match. The CDR3 is 19 amino acids.

The CDR3 DNA reads as TGTGCCAGCAGCATCAGGGACTTCCTCTCCTACAATGAGCAGTTCTTC. Translation: CASSIRDFLSYNEQFF. This sequence joins TRBV5-4 and TRBJ2-1, with TRBD2 as a possible D gene (6 bases). CDR1 and CDR2 from the germline V gene are SGHNT and YYREEE (reference sequence). V lost 4 bases and J lost 0, with 14 bases in between. The CDR3 consists of 16 residues.